Shown below are 30 T cell receptor beta chains from a single sample sequenced in a study of neurological immune-mediated disorders. Each CDR3 protein is one row after TCRdb ran MiXCR on the 5' RACE reads. The sample lists some 46,000 distinct CDR3 sequences, around 10% occurring once. The sequenced material came from PBMCs. Source of these receptors: a man in his 70s with HTLV-1-associated myelopathy (HAM/TSP).

The sample holds many counts of this clonotype. This chain links TRBV24-1 with TRBJ2-3; 8 bases map to TRBD2. This CDR3 comprises 15 residues. J gave up 7 bases and V 4 bases, and 9 bases lay outside the gene matches. Germline lookup yields CDR1 KGHDR and CDR2 SFDVKD. CDR3 DNA: TGTGCCACCAGTGACCAAGCGGGAGCCCGAAATACGCAGTATTTT. This encodes CATSDQAGARNTQYF.

At least ten counts were recorded for this clonotype. The J gene is TRBJ1-2, the V gene TRBV20-1; TRBD1 matches at 7 bases. The CDR3 runs 15 residues. V trimming: 2 bases; J trimming: 11 bases; junction bases outside the gene matches: 17. In germline, CDR1 is DFQATT, CDR2 SNEGSKA (reference sequence). The CDR3: CSARPQQGTGGGYTF. The CDR3 DNA follows: TGCAGTGCTAGACCACAACAGGGGACCGGGGGAGGATACACCTTC.

This clonotype was counted only a few times. The CDR3 sequence: CASSADIAGGPGTDTQYF. The CDR3, as DNA: TGTGCCAGCAGCGCCGACATAGCGGGAGGGCCGGGCACAGATACGCAGTATTTT. The chain is built from TRBV9 and TRBJ2-3; 11 bases line up with TRBD2. This CDR3 region has 18 residues. Germline V gene sequence: CDR1 SGDLS, CDR2 YYNGEE. With 3 bases clipped from V and 1 base from J, the junction kept 10 bases outside the gene matches.

At least ten counts were recorded for this clonotype. V gene TRBV21-1 combines with J gene TRBJ2-3. TRBV21-1 is a recognized pseudogene. This CDR3 has 15 residues. Written as DNA, the CDR3 is TGTGCCAGCAGCAACCCGCTTGGTTTGTGGGATACGCAGTATTTT. Translating it yields CASSNPLGLWDTQYF.

Many counts were recorded for this clonotype. The CDR3 DNA reads as TGTGCCAGCAGTGAATTCCTGGGACAGACCTACGAGCAGTACTTC. This translates into CASSEFLGQTYEQYF. This chain joins TRBV25-1 and TRBJ2-7, with 7 bases that match TRBD1. This CDR3 is built from 15 residues. Germline V lookup: CDR1 MGHDK, CDR2 SYGVNS. The V gene end was trimmed by 1 base and the J gene end by 2 bases; junction bases not matched to a gene: 5.

This clonotype was seen repeatedly, ten times or more. The chain uses TRBV7-6 and TRBJ2-7, with 9 bases matching TRBD2. Losses at the gene ends were 2 bases for V and 7 bases for J; bases not matched to a gene: 12. This CDR3 is 16 amino acids long. Germline V gene lookup returns CDR1 SGHVS and CDR2 FNYEAQ. CDR3 region: CASSLTSGRPAGEQYF. CDR3 coding DNA: TGTGCCAGCAGCTTAACTAGCGGGCGCCCGGCGGGGGAGCAGTACTTC.

This clonotype came up a few times. V and J are TRBV7-9 and TRBJ2-3; 7 nucleotides agree with TRBD1. This CDR3 is 15 amino acids long. V gave up 5 bases and J gave up 3 bases; unmatched junction bases: 8. Germline assignment: CDR1 SEHNR and CDR2 FQNEAQ (reference sequence). CDR3 nucleotide sequence: TGTGCCAGCAGCGCCCGACAGGGATGGACAGATACGCAGTATTTT. Translation gives CASSARQGWTDTQYF.

This clonotype was seen more than once but under ten times. This may be a read error: a much more frequent sequence differs by one nucleotide. The rearrangement links TRBV4-3 to TRBJ2-7; tentative D call: TRBD1 (5 bases). CDR3 length equals 15 residues. V lost 0 bases, J lost 0 bases, and 9 bases lay in between. Per germline, CDR1 LGHNA and CDR2 YSLEER. The CDR3 sequence is CASSQDWGPSYEQYF. Written as DNA, the CDR3 is TGCGCCAGCAGCCAAGATTGGGGCCCCTCCTACGAGCAGTACTTC.

This clonotype was counted many times. This rearrangement joins TRBV28 to TRBJ2-5, with a possible D match to TRBD1 (7 bases). The V gene lost 4 bases and the J gene lost 6 bases, with 18 bases spanning the gap. The CDR3 covers 15 residues. Germline CDR1 and CDR2: MDHEN and SYDVKM. The CDR3 loop is CASSSQGGTGKTQYF. The CDR3 coding sequence is TGTGCCAGCAGTTCCCAGGGGGGTACCGGGAAGACCCAGTACTTC.

As concerns this clonotype: A much bigger clone sits one base away, suggesting this may be a read error. The chain links TRBV20-1 to TRBJ2-3, with no clear D. Germline CDR1 and CDR2: DFQATT and SNEGSKA (reference sequence). The CDR3 extends over 15 amino acids. The V end lost 2 bases, the J end lost 0 bases, and 12 bases lay between the germline ends. The CDR3 DNA sequence: TGCAGTGCTAGAAGTTGGTCGGACAGCACAGATACGCAGTATTTT. Translation: CSARSWSDSTDTQYF.

At least ten counts were recorded for this clonotype. The rearrangement joins TRBV20-1 to TRBJ2-2; a possible D gene is TRBD2 (6 bases). This CDR3 region has 14 residues. Germline CDR1 DFQATT, CDR2 SNEGSKA (reference sequence). V dropped 6 bases and J dropped 4 bases, with 15 bases sitting between them. The DNA of the CDR3 is TGCAGTGCCAATACCGGGAGACGCACCGGGGAGCTGTTTTTT. Amino acids: CSANTGRRTGELFF.

This clonotype was seen many times. The DNA of the CDR3 is TGTGCCAGCAGTTTAAGACTAGCGGACCAAGAGACCCAGTACTTC. This codes for CASSLRLADQETQYF. The rearrangement links TRBV6-5 to TRBJ2-5, with 9 positions matching TRBD2. V shed 4 bases, J shed 0 bases, and the junction held 3 bases outside the gene matches. Germline-derived CDR1 and CDR2 are MNHEY and SVGAGI. The CDR3 spans 15 residues.

This clonotype was picked up many times. V usage is TRBV28 and J usage is TRBJ1-1; D is unresolved. The CDR3 totals 15 residues. Trimming cost V 4 bases and J 5 bases, with 17 bases left between them. The germline gives CDR1 MDHEN, CDR2 SYDVKM. The CDR3, as DNA: TGTGCCAGCAGTTCCCACGGCCCCTCGGGGACTGAAGCTTTCTTT. This translates into CASSSHGPSGTEAFF.

At least ten counts were recorded for this clonotype. The chain couples TRBV11-2 to TRBJ2-5, with unresolved D. CDR1 and CDR2 from the germline V gene are SGHAT and FQNNGV. V lost 0 bases, J lost 6 bases, and 5 bases lay in between. This CDR3 spans 12 amino acids. The CDR3 nucleotides read TGTGCCAGCAGCTTAGACTATCAGACCCAGTACTTC. Its translation is CASSLDYQTQYF.

This clonotype has at least ten counts. This chain connects TRBV7-2 to TRBJ2-7, with TRBD2 matching over 14 bases. From germline, CDR1 is SGHTA and CDR2 FQGNSA. V dropped 5 bases and J dropped 3; count of bases not matched to a gene: 18. The CDR3 has 20 residues. The CDR3 loop reads CASSVTSGRALAREGYEQYF. The CDR3 DNA is TGTGCCAGCAGCGTGACTAGCGGGAGGGCCCTGGCAAGGGAAGGCTACGAGCAGTACTTC.

Of note for this clonotype: One base away lies a much larger clone, so this may be a sequencing read error. CDR3 DNA: TGCACCAGTATTACAAGGGTTTACTACGAGCAGTACTTC. It is translated as CTSITRVYYEQYF. This rearrangement joins TRBV5-1 to TRBJ2-7; D unclear. Germline V lookup: CDR1 SGHRS, CDR2 YFSETQ. The CDR3 is 13 residues long.

This chain connects TRBV20-1 to TRBJ1-2, with 7 bases identical to TRBD1. V gave up 5 bases and J gave up 2 bases; unmatched junction bases: 8. Germline V gene lookup returns CDR1 DFQATT and CDR2 SNEGSKA (reference sequence). The CDR3 covers 14 residues. The CDR3 bases are TGCAGTGCTTCTAAACAGGGGATCAACTATGGCTACACCTTC. It yields the protein CSASKQGINYGYTF.

There are a few counts of this clonotype. The V call is TRBV7-3, the J call TRBJ2-3; the D gene is possibly TRBD2 (5 bases). Trimming pared 5 bases from V and 2 bases from J, leaving 11 bases between. Germline CDR1 SGHTA, CDR2 FQGTGA. The CDR3 is made up of 14 amino acids. CDR3 sequence reads: CASSMDFPTDTQYF. The CDR3, as DNA: TGTGCCAGCAGCATGGACTTTCCCACAGATACGCAGTATTTT. The complete variable domain, with remaining parts taken from reference TRBV7-3 and TRBJ2-3, reads GAGVSQTPSNKVTEKGKYVELRCDPISGHTALYWYRQSLGQGPEFLIYFQGTGAADDSGLPNDRFFAVRPEGSVSTLKIQRTERGDSAVYLCASSMDFPTDTQYFGPGTRLTVL.

This clonotype was detected many times. The rearrangement links TRBV12-3 or TRBV12-4 to TRBJ2-1; D uncertain. The V end lost 7 bases, the J end lost 5 bases, and 18 bases lay between the germline ends. The CDR3 loop spans 15 amino acids. The CDR3 loop is CASTFGFSEDNEQFF. The CDR3 coding sequence is TGTGCCAGCACCTTCGGATTCTCCGAGGACAATGAGCAGTTCTTC.

There are a few counts of this clonotype. V gene TRBV6-5 combines with J gene TRBJ2-3, with a possible D match to TRBD2 (6 bases). The CDR3 runs to 14 residues. Trimming cost V 5 bases and J 4 bases, with 13 bases left between them. Germline loops: CDR1 MNHEY, CDR2 SVGAGI. CDR3 residues: CASSRSGWADTQYF. CDR3 in DNA: TGTGCCAGCAGTAGGAGCGGGTGGGCAGATACGCAGTATTTT.

This clonotype came up many times. The chain joins TRBV27 to TRBJ2-1; 7 bases align to TRBD1. V shed 6 bases, J shed 0 bases, and the junction held 23 bases outside the gene matches. Germline CDR1 MNHEY, CDR2 SMNVEV (reference sequence). CDR3 length: 21 amino acids. For the CDR3, the DNA is TGTGCCAGCAGAGCACCTGCCGGGACAGATTACTTCTTTAGCTCCTACAATGAGCAGTTCTTC. This encodes CASRAPAGTDYFFSSYNEQFF.

This clonotype was picked up many times. The rearrangement uses TRBV5-6 and TRBJ2-5, with D unresolved. V lost 4 bases to trimming and J lost 5 bases, with 6 bases between them. The CDR3 is made up of 11 amino acids. In germline, CDR1 is SGHDT, CDR2 YYEEEE. The CDR3 loop is CASSGPETQYF. Here the CDR3 DNA reads TGTGCCAGCAGCGGACCGGAGACCCAGTACTTC.

This clonotype was seen many times. The V gene is TRBV12-3 or TRBV12-4, the J gene TRBJ2-2, with D perhaps matching TRBD2 (6 bases). This CDR3 spans 15 amino acids. The ends were cut back, 6 bases at V and 9 bases at J, with 20 bases in the middle. CDR3 sequence reads: CASRGGTTSLWELFF. Written as DNA, the CDR3 is TGTGCCAGCAGGGGGGGAACTACCTCCCTCTGGGAGCTGTTTTTT.

In its sample, this clonotype was seen many times. The chain employs TRBV7-3 and TRBJ2-3, with D unresolved. This CDR3 is 13 amino acids long. V was trimmed by 5 bases and J by 5 bases, leaving 11 bases between them. The germline CDR1 and CDR2 sequences are SGHTA and FQGTGA. The CDR3 DNA reads TGTGCCAGCAGCCCTGAGGCGCAAGATACGCAGTATTTT. This translates into CASSPEAQDTQYF.

This clonotype was observed at least ten times. One end of the junction is discordant with germline, which a read error may explain. This chain links TRBV20-1 with TRBJ2-3; TRBD1 aligns across 10 bases. Looked up from germline, CDR1 is DFQATT and CDR2 is SNEGSKA (reference sequence). CDR3 length: 15 residues. As DNA, the CDR3 is TGCAGTGCTGGAGACAGGGGGCGCAACACAGATACGCAGTATTTT. It translates to CSAGDRGRNTDTQYF.

This clonotype has a count of ten or more. As DNA, the CDR3 is TGTGCCAGCAGCTCGCTCCCTCTGGGCTACGAGCAGTACTTC. Translated, it gives CASSSLPLGYEQYF. This chain connects TRBV27 to TRBJ2-7; D unresolved. Per germline, CDR1 MNHEY and CDR2 SMNVEV (reference sequence). The CDR3 has 14 amino acids. V was pared by 6 bases and J by 3 bases, with 15 bases between.

This clonotype was counted many times. The rearrangement joins TRBV5-1 to TRBJ2-3; TRBD2 matches 8 bases. Germline V gene sequence: CDR1 SGHRS, CDR2 YFSETQ. The J segment lost 4 bases and the V segment lost 0 bases, leaving 10 bases of the junction unmatched. The CDR3 extends over 17 amino acids. This CDR3 is CASSLGSIGLAPDTQYF. For the CDR3, the DNA is TGCGCCAGCAGCTTGGGAAGTATAGGACTAGCACCAGATACGCAGTATTTT.

This clonotype was observed many times. Here the CDR3 DNA reads TGTGCCAGCAGTTTTCAGGGGGCATATGAGCAGTTCTTC. It yields the protein CASSFQGAYEQFF. V gene TRBV28 combines with J gene TRBJ2-1; 8 bases fit TRBD1. The germline CDR1 and CDR2 sequences are MDHEN and SYDVKM. This CDR3 is built from 13 residues. V lost 3 bases, J lost 8 bases, and 3 bases stayed unmatched.

There are many counts of this clonotype. The chain links TRBV12-3 or TRBV12-4 to TRBJ2-3; D gene ambiguous. The V gene lost 8 bases and the J gene lost 6 bases, with 6 bases spanning the gap. CDR3 length: 10 residues. CDR3: CASAADTQYF. DNA for the CDR3: TGTGCCAGCGCCGCGGATACGCAGTATTTT.

This clonotype was seen many times. The CDR3 is CASSFALGEQYF. CDR3 DNA: TGTGCCAGCAGCTTCGCTTTGGGAGAGCAGTACTTC. This chain links TRBV7-2 with TRBJ2-7; D unclear. The CDR3 contains 12 residues. Germline assignment: CDR1 SGHTA and CDR2 FQGNSA. Trimming took off 3 bases at V and 7 bases at J, with 10 bases between the two ends.